Listed here are 4 T cell receptor beta chains from one sample, sequenced in a study of T cell responses to AZD1222 COVID-19 vaccine. Here immunoSEQ multiplex PCR was the method, and the copy in TCRdb shows in-frame clones only, minus some. The data show about 150,000 clones, 90% seen once. The source material was peripheral blood, sampled on day 0 of AZD1222 vaccination. The receptor set was obtained from an adult in good health.

The chain uses TRBV4-3 and TRBJ2-7; the D gene is possibly TRBD2 (6 bases). Germline V CDR1 and CDR2: LGHNA, YSLEER. This CDR3 has 15 amino acids. Trimming took 0 bases from V and 2 from J, leaving 11 bases between them. The CDR3 region is CASSQEGSGPYEQYF. CDR3 bases: TGCGCCAGCAGCCAAGAAGGGAGCGGGCCCTACGAGCAGTACTTC.

The J gene is TRBJ1-3, the V gene TRBV15; D possibly corresponds to TRBD1 (5 bases). CDR3 length: 15 amino acids. Germline V lookup: CDR1 LNHNV, CDR2 YYDKDF (reference sequence). V lost 8 bases, J lost 4 bases, and 18 bases lay in between. CDR3 coding DNA: TGTGCCACCGCTCAAGGCCAGGGATCAGGAAACACCATATATTTT. The encoded protein is CATAQGQGSGNTIYF.

The rearrangement links TRBV9 to TRBJ2-1; tentatively, D is TRBD2 (6 bases). This CDR3 has 15 residues. Deletions cut 4 bases from V and 5 bases from J, with 16 bases between. Germline CDR1 and CDR2: SGDLS and YYNGEE. CDR3 DNA sequence: TGTGCCAGCAGCCCGCGCGGGACGCCTGACAATGAGCAGTTCTTC. It codes for CASSPRGTPDNEQFF.

This chain connects TRBV20-1 to TRBJ1-1; 7 bases line up with TRBD1. The CDR3 is made up of 11 amino acids. The germline gives CDR1 DFQATT, CDR2 SNEGSKA (reference sequence). The V segment lost 5 bases and the J segment 11 bases; nucleotides outside the gene matches: 8. The CDR3 loop reads CSAPKQGWAFF. CDR3 coding DNA: TGCAGTGCTCCCAAACAGGGGTGGGCTTTCTTT.